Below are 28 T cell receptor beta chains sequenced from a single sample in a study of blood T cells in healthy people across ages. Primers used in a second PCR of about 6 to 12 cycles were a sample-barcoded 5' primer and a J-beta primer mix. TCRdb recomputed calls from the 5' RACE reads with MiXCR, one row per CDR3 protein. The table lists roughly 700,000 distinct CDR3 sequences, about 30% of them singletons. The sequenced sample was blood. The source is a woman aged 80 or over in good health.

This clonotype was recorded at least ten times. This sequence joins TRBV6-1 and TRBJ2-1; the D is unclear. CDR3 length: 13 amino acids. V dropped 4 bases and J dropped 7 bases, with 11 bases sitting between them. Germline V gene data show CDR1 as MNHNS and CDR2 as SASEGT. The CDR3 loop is CASSAFVGNEQFF. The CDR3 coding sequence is TGTGCCAGCAGTGCGTTCGTTGGGAATGAGCAGTTCTTC.

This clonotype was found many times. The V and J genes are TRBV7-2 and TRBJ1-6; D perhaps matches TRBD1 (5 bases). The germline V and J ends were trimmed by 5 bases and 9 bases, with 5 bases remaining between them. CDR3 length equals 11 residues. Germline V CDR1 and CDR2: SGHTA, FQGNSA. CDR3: CASSQGSPLHF. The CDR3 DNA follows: TGTGCCAGCAGCCAGGGTTCACCCCTCCACTTT.

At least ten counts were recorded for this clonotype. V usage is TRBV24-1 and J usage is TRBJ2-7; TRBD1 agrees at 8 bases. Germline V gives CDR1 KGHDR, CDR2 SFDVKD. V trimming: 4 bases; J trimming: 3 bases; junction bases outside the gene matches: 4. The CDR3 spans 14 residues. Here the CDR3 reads CATSDSDRVYEQYF. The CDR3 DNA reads TGTGCCACCAGTGACTCGGACAGGGTCTACGAGCAGTACTTC.

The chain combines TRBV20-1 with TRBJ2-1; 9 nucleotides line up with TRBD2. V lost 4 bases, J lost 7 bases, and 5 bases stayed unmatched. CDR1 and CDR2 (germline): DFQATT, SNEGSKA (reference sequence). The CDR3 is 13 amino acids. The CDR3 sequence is CSAIPGLANEQFF. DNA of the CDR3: TGCAGTGCTATACCGGGACTAGCTAATGAGCAGTTCTTC.

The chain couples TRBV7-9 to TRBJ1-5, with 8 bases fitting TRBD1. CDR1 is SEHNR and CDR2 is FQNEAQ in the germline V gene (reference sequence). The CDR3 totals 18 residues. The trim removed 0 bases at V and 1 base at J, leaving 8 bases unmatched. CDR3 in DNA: TGTGCCAGCAGCTTAGCTTCAGGGGGCAGTTTGAGCAATCAGCCCCAGCATTTT. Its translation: CASSLASGGSLSNQPQHF.

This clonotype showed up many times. CDR3 nucleotide sequence: TGTGCCAGCAGTTGGCGGGGACACCTGAGCTCCTACAATGAGCAGTTCTTC. Protein product: CASSWRGHLSSYNEQFF. This chain connects TRBV12-3 or TRBV12-4 to TRBJ2-1; D tentatively reads TRBD1 or TRBD2 (6 bases each). The CDR3 has 17 residues. The V end lost 4 bases, the J end lost 0 bases, and 16 bases lay between the germline ends.

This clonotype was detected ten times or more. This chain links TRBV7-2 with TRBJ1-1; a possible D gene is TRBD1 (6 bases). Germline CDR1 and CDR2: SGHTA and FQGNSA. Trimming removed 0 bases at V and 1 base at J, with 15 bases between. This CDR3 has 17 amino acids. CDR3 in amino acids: CASSLAPRGYGNTEAFF. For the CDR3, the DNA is TGTGCCAGCAGCTTAGCGCCGAGGGGGTACGGGAACACTGAAGCTTTCTTT.

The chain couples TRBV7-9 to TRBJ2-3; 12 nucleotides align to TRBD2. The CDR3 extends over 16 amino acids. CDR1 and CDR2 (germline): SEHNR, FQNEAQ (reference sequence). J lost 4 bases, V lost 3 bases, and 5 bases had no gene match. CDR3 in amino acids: CASSFSRLAGADTQYF. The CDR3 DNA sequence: TGTGCCAGCAGCTTCTCCCGACTAGCGGGGGCAGATACGCAGTATTTT.

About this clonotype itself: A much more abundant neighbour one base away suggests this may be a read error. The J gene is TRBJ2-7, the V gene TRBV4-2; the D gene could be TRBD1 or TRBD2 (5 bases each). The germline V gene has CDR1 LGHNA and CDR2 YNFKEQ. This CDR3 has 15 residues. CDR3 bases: TGTGCCAGCAGCCAAACTACGGGGACCAACTACGTGCAGTACTTC. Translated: CASSQTTGTNYVQYF.

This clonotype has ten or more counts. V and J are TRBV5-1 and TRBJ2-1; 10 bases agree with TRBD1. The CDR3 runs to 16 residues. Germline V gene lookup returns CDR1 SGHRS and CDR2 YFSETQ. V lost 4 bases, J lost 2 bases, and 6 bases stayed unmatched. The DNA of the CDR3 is TGCGCCAGCAGCATTGCCGGGACAGGGGCCTACAATGAGCAGTTCTTC. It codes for CASSIAGTGAYNEQFF.

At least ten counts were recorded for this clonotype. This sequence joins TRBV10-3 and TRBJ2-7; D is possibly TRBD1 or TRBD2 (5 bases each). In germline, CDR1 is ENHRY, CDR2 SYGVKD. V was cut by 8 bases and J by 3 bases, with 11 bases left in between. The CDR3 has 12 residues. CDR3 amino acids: CAISLGVYEQYF. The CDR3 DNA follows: TGTGCCATCTCATTGGGGGTCTACGAGCAGTACTTC.

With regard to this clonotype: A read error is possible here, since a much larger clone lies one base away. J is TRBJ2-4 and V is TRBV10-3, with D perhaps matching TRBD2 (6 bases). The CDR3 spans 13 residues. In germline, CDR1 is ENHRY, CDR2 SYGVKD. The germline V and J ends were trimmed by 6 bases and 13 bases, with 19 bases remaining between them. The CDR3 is CAIREGSPREQYF. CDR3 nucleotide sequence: TGTGCCATCAGGGAGGGCAGCCCTAGGGAGCAGTACTTC.

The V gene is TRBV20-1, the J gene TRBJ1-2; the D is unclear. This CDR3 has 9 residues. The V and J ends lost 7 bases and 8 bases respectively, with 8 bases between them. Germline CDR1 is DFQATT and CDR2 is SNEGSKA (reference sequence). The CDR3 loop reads CSGIIGYTF. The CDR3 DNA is TGCAGTGGTATCATCGGCTACACCTTC.

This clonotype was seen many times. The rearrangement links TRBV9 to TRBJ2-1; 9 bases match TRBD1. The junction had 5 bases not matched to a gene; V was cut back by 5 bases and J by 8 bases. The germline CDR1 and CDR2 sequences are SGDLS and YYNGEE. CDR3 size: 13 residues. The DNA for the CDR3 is TGTGCCAGCAGAAAAACAGGGGGCGATGAGCAGTTCTTC. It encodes CASRKTGGDEQFF.

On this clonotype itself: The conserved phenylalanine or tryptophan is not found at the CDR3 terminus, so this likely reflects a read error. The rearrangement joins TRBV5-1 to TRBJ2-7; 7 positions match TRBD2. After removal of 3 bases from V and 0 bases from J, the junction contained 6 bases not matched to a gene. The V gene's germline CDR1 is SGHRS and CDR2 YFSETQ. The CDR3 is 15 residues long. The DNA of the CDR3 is TGCGCCAGCAGCTCGAGCGGGGCAGCCTCCTACGAGCAGTACATC. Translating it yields CASSSSGAASYEQYI.

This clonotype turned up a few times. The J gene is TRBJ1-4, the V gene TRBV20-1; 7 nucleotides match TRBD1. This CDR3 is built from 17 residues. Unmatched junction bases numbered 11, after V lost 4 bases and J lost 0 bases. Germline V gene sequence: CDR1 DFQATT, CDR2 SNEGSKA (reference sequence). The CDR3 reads CSATETGRFATNEKLFF. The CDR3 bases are TGCAGTGCTACAGAGACAGGGCGGTTCGCAACTAATGAAAAACTGTTTTTT.

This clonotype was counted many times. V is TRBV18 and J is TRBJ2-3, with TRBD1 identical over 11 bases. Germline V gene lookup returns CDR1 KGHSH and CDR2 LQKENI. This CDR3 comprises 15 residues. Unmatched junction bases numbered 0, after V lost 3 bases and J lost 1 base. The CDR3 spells CASSPDRGRTDTQYF. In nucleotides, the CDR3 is TGTGCCAGCTCACCGGACAGGGGGCGCACAGATACGCAGTATTTT.

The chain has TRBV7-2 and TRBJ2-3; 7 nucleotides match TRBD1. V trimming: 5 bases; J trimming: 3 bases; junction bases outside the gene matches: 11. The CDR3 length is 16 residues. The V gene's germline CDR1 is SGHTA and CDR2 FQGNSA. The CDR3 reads CASSNTPGQQTDTQYF. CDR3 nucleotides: TGTGCCAGCAGCAATACACCGGGACAGCAAACAGATACGCAGTATTTT.

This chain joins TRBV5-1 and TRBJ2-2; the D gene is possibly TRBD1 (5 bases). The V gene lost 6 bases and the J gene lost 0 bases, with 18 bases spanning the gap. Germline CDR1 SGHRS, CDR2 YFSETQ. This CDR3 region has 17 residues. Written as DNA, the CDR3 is TGCGCCAGCAACCCTAGGGGCAGCCCGACGAACACCGGGGAGCTGTTTTTT. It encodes CASNPRGSPTNTGELFF.

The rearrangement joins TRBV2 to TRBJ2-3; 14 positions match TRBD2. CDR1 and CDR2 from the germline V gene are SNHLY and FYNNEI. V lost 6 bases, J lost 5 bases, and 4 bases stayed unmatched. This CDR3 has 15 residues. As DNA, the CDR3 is TGTGCCAGCAGGACTAGCGGGGGGGTCCGAGATACGCAGTATTTT. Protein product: CASRTSGGVRDTQYF. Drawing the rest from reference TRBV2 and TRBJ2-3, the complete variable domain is EPEVTQTPSHQVTQMGQEVILRCVPISNHLYFYWYRQILGQKVEFLVSFYNNEISEKSEIFDDQFSVERPDGSNFTLKIRSTKLEDSAMYFCASRTSGGVRDTQYFGPGTRLTVL.

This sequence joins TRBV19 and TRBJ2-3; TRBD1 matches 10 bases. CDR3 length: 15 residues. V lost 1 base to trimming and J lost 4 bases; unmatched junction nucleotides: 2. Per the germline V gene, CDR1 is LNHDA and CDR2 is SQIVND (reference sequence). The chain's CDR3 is CASSIGTGGSDTQYF. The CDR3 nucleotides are TGTGCCAGTAGTATAGGGACAGGGGGGTCAGATACGCAGTATTTT. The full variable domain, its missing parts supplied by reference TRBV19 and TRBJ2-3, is DGGITQSPKYLFRKEGQNVTLSCEQNLNHDAMYWYRQDPGQGLRLIYYSQIVNDFQKGDIAEGYSVSREKKESFPLTVTSAQKNPTAFYLCASSIGTGGSDTQYFGPGTRLTVL.

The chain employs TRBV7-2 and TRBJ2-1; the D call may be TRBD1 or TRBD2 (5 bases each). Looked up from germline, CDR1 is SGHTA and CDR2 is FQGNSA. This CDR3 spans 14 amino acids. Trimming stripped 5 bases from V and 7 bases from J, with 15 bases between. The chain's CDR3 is CASSLRDGRNEQFF. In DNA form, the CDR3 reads TGTGCCAGCAGCCTACGGGACGGACGGAATGAGCAGTTCTTC.

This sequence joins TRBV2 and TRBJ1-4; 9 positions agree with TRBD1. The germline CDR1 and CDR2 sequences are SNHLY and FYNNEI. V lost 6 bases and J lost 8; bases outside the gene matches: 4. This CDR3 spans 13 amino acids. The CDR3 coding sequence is TGTGCCAGCAGAGACAGGGGGTGGGAAAAACTGTTTTTT. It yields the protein CASRDRGWEKLFF.

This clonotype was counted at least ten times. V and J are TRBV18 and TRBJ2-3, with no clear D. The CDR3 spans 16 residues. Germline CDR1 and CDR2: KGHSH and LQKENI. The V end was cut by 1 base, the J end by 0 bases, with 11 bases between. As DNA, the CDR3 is TGTGCCAGCTCACCACGTGAACGGTTAAGCACAGATACGCAGTATTTT. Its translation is CASSPRERLSTDTQYF.

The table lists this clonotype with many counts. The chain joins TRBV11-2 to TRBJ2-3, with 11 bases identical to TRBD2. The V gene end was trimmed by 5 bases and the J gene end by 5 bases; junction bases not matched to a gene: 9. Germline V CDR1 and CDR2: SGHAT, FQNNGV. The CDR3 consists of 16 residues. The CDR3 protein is CASSIAGGPPVDTQYF. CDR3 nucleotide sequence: TGTGCCAGCAGCATAGCGGGGGGGCCCCCCGTAGATACGCAGTATTTT.

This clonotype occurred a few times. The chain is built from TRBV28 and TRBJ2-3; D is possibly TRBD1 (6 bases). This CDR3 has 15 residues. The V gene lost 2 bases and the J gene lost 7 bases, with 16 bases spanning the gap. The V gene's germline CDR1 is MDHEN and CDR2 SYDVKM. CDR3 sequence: CASSLPTGGVNTQYF. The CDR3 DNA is TGTGCCAGCAGTTTACCGACAGGAGGAGTAAATACGCAGTATTTT.

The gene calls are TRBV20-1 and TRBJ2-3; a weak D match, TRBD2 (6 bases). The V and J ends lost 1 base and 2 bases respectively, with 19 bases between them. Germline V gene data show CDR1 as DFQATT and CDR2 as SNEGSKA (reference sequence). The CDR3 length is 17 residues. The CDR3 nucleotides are TGCAGTGCTAGAGCCCCCGGGACTGCTATCTCCACAGATACGCAGTATTTT. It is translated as CSARAPGTAISTDTQYF.

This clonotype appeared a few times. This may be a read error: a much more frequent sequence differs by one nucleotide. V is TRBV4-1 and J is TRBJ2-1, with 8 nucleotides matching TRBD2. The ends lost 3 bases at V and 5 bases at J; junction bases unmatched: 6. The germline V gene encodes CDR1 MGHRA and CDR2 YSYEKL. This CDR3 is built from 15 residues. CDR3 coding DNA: TGCGCCAGCAGCCATATAGCGGGGCCTCACAATGAGCAGTTCTTC. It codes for CASSHIAGPHNEQFF.